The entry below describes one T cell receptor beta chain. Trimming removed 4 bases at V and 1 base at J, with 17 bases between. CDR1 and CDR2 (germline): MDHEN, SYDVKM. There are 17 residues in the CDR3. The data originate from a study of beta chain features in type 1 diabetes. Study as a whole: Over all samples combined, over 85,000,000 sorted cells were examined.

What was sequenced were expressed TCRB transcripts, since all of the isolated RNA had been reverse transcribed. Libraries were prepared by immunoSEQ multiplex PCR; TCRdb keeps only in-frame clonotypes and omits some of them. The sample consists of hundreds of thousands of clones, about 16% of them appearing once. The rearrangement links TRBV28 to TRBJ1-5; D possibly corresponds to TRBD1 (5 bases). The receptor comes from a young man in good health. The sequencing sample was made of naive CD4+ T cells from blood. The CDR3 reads CASSSPGLFWSNQPQHF. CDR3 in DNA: TGTGCCAGCAGTTCCCCGGGGCTGTTTTGGAGCAATCAGCCCCAGCATTTT. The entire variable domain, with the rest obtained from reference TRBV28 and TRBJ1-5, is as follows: DVKVTQSSRYLVKRTGEKVFLECVQDMDHENMFWYRQDPGLGLRLIYFSYDVKMKEKGDIPEGYSVSREKKERFSLILESASTNQTSMYLCASSSPGLFWSNQPQHFGDGTRLSIL.